This is a list of T cell receptor beta chains from one sample in a study of glioma-infiltrating T cells. TCRdb re-called the multiplex PCR reads with MiXCR, one entry per CDR3 protein. The top ten hold about 18% of the sample, which has over 120,000 distinct CDR3 sequences, around 40% seen once. The sample was glioma tissue, nonneoplastic brain tissue, or PBMCs (not recorded which). These receptors originate from a human donor with low-grade glioma or glioblastoma, undergoing nonglioma brain surgery, or in good health (not recorded which). Each CDR3 is given with its conserved first and last residue. Each record gives: V gene, clone size, J gene, D gene, CDR3 protein, CDR3 DNA. The D gene is left open where the match is weak. Size tells how often a clone was seen (once, few, many) or the class of an expanded clone, and some rows leave it out.

TRBV3-1	few	TRBJ2-7	TRBD2	CASSPLAGPYEQYF	TGTGCCAGCAGCCCTCTAGCGGGACCCTACGAGCAGTACTTC
TRBV7-9	-	TRBJ2-5	-	CASSHPGTAGETQYF	TGTGCCAGCAGCCACCCGGGGACGGCGGGGGAGACCCAGTACTTC
TRBV6-2/TRBV6-3	-	TRBJ2-7	TRBD1	CASSLRTGFYEQYF	TGTGCCAGCAGTCTCAGGACAGGGTTCTACGAGCAGTACTTC
TRBV4-3	-	TRBJ2-3	TRBD2	CASSRGTSGSNTDTQYF	TGCGCCAGCAGCCGTGGGACTAGCGGGAGTAATACAGATACGCAGTATTTT
TRBV18	few	TRBJ2-1	-	CASSQLVDEQFF	TGTGCCAGCTCACAACTCGTGGATGAGCAGTTCTTC
TRBV7-6	-	TRBJ2-7	-	CASSRRPTNEQYF	TGTGCCAGCAGCCGAAGACCCACAAACGAGCAGTACTTC
TRBV27	-	TRBJ2-3	TRBD1	CASSLGTAISTDTQYF	TGTGCCAGCAGCCTTGGGACAGCCATAAGCACAGATACGCAGTATTTT
TRBV6-1	-	TRBJ2-3	-	CASRPSGTDTQYF	TGTGCCAGCAGGCCCTCTGGCACAGATACGCAGTATTTT
TRBV27	many	TRBJ2-1	-	CASSFVEGLEQFF	TGTGCCAGCAGTTTCGTTGAGGGGCTTGAGCAGTTCTTC
TRBV2	once	TRBJ1-4	-	CASSEVGTKKLFF	TGTGCCAGCAGTGAAGTGGGGACGAAAAAACTGTTTTTT
TRBV6-9	-	TRBJ2-7	-	CASSYGASASYEQYF	TGTGCCAGCAGTTACGGCGCTAGCGCGTCCTACGAGCAGTACTTC
TRBV7-8	-	TRBJ1-1	-	CASSWRGADGTEAFF	TGTGCCAGCAGCTGGAGGGGGGCAGACGGCACTGAAGCTTTCTTT
TRBV7-9	-	TRBJ1-1	-	CASSFSTEGTEAFF	TGTGCCAGCAGCTTCTCAACAGAGGGCACTGAAGCTTTCTTT
TRBV3-1	few	TRBJ2-1	TRBD1	CASSQTRGFNNEQFF	TGTGCCAGCAGCCAAACCAGGGGGTTTAACAATGAGCAGTTCTTC
TRBV20-1	-	TRBJ1-2	-	CSARTSAGFGYYGYTF	TGCAGTGCTAGAACCTCCGCAGGGTTCGGGTACTATGGCTACACCTTC
TRBV4-2	-	TRBJ2-1	-	CASSQNWALFNNEQFF	TGTGCCAGCAGCCAAAATTGGGCCCTTTTCAACAATGAGCAGTTCTTC
TRBV6-6	few	TRBJ1-5	TRBD1	CASSYSGTGRGPQHF	TGTGCCAGCAGTTACTCTGGGACAGGTCGGGGGCCCCAGCATTTT
TRBV20-1	-	TRBJ1-2	TRBD1	CSAFTGGKYGYTF	TGCAGTGCTTTCACAGGGGGCAAGTATGGCTACACCTTC
TRBV27	few	TRBJ1-2	-	CASSLQGKNYGYTF	TGTGCCAGCAGTTTGCAGGGAAAAAACTATGGCTACACCTTC
TRBV27	-	TRBJ1-5	-	CASRPRGTNQPQHF	TGTGCCAGCAGGCCGAGGGGTACCAATCAGCCCCAGCATTTT
TRBV6-1	few	TRBJ2-5	TRBD2	CASSDVLAGQETQYF	TGTGCCAGTTCAGACGTACTAGCGGGACAAGAGACCCAGTACTTC
TRBV7-2	-	TRBJ1-4	-	CASSLSGIPNEKLFF	TGTGCCAGCAGCCTCAGCGGGATCCCTAATGAAAAACTGTTTTTT
TRBV28	-	TRBJ2-7	TRBD1	CASSLGTGAYEQYF	TGTGCCAGCAGTTTAGGGACAGGGGCCTACGAGCAGTACTTC
TRBV6-5	-	TRBJ2-7	TRBD2	CASSYSNFPSGKTYEQYF	TGTGCCAGCAGTTACTCGAATTTCCCTAGCGGGAAGACCTACGAGCAGTACTTC
TRBV28	-	TRBJ2-7	-	CASGDGPYEQYF	TGTGCCAGTGGGGACGGTCCCTACGAGCAGTACTTC
TRBV6-1	many	TRBJ2-7	TRBD2	CASRQTSGGYEQYF	TGTGCCAGCAGACAGACTAGCGGAGGTTACGAGCAGTACTTC
TRBV6-2/TRBV6-3	-	TRBJ1-1	-	CASSPYTTEAFF	TGTGCCAGCAGCCCTTACACCACTGAAGCTTTCTTT
TRBV29-1	few	TRBJ1-2	-	CSVGAQYGYTF	TGCAGCGTTGGGGCTCAGTATGGCTACACCTTC
TRBV6-2/TRBV6-3	few	TRBJ2-7	-	CASSQGREQYF	TGTGCCAGCAGCCAGGGGCGCGAGCAGTACTTC
TRBV12-3/TRBV12-4	-	TRBJ2-5	-	CASSLARRDDETQYF	TGTGCCAGCAGTTTAGCTAGGCGGGATGACGAGACCCAGTACTTC
TRBV20-1	once	TRBJ1-6	-	CSDRHQSSYNSPLHF	TGCAGTGATAGACATCAGAGCTCCTATAATTCACCCCTCCACTTT
TRBV29-1	-	TRBJ2-7	-	CSVEDRGVGSYEQYF	TGCAGCGTTGAAGATAGGGGGGTCGGATCCTACGAGCAGTACTTC
TRBV27	few	TRBJ2-1	-	CASSFTSRGNEQFF	TGTGCCAGCAGTTTTACTAGCAGGGGTAATGAGCAGTTCTTC
TRBV28	-	TRBJ2-4	TRBD2	CASSFLAGDKNIQYF	TGTGCCAGCAGTTTTCTAGCGGGAGACAAAAACATTCAGTACTTC
TRBV7-2	-	TRBJ1-6	TRBD1	CASSLVGTANSPLHF	TGTGCCAGCAGCTTAGTCGGGACAGCGAATTCACCCCTCCACTTT
TRBV27	-	TRBJ1-6	TRBD1	CASSSSGTARRAPLHF	TGTGCCAGCAGCTCCTCCGGGACAGCCAGGAGAGCACCCCTCCACTTT
TRBV27	-	TRBJ1-2	-	CASSLTPPGHPYGYTF	TGTGCCAGCAGTTTAACTCCTCCAGGACATCCCTATGGCTACACCTTC
TRBV15	-	TRBJ1-1	-	CATSVTGLTEAFF	TGTGCCACCAGTGTGACGGGGCTTACTGAAGCTTTCTTT
TRBV15	few	TRBJ2-7	TRBD2	CATSRDNGGYEQYF	TGTGCCACCAGCAGAGATAACGGGGGGTACGAGCAGTACTTC